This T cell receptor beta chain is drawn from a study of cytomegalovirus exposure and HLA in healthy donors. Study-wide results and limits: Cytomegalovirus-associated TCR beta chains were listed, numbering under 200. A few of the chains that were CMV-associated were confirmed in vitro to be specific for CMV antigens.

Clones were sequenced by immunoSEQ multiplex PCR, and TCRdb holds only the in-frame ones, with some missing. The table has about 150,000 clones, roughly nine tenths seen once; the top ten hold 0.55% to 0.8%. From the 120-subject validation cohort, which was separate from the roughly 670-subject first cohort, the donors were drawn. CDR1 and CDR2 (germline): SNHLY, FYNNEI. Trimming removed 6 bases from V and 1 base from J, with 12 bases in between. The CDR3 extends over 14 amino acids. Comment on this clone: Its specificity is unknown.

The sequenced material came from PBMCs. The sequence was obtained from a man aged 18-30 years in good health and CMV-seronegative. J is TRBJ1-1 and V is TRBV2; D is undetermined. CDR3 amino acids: CASSLALPNTEAFF. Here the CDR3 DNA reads TGTGCCAGCAGCTTGGCCTTACCGAACACTGAAGCTTTCTTT.